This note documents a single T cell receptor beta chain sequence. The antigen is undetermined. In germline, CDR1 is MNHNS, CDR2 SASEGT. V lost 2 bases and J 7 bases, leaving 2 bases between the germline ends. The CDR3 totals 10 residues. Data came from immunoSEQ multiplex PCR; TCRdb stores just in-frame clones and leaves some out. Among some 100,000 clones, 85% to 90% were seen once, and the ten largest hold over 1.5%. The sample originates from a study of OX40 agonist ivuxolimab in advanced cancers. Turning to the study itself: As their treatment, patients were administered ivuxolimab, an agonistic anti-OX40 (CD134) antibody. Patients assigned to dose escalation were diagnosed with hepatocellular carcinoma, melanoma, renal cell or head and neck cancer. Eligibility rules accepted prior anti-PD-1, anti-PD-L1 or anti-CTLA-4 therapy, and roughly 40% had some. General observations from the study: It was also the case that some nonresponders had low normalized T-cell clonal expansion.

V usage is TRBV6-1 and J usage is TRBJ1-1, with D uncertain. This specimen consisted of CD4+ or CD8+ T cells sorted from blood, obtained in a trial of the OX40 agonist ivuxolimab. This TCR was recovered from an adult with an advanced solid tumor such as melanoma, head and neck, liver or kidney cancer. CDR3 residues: CASSEYEAFF. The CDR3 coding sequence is TGTGCCAGCAGTGAATATGAAGCTTTCTTT.